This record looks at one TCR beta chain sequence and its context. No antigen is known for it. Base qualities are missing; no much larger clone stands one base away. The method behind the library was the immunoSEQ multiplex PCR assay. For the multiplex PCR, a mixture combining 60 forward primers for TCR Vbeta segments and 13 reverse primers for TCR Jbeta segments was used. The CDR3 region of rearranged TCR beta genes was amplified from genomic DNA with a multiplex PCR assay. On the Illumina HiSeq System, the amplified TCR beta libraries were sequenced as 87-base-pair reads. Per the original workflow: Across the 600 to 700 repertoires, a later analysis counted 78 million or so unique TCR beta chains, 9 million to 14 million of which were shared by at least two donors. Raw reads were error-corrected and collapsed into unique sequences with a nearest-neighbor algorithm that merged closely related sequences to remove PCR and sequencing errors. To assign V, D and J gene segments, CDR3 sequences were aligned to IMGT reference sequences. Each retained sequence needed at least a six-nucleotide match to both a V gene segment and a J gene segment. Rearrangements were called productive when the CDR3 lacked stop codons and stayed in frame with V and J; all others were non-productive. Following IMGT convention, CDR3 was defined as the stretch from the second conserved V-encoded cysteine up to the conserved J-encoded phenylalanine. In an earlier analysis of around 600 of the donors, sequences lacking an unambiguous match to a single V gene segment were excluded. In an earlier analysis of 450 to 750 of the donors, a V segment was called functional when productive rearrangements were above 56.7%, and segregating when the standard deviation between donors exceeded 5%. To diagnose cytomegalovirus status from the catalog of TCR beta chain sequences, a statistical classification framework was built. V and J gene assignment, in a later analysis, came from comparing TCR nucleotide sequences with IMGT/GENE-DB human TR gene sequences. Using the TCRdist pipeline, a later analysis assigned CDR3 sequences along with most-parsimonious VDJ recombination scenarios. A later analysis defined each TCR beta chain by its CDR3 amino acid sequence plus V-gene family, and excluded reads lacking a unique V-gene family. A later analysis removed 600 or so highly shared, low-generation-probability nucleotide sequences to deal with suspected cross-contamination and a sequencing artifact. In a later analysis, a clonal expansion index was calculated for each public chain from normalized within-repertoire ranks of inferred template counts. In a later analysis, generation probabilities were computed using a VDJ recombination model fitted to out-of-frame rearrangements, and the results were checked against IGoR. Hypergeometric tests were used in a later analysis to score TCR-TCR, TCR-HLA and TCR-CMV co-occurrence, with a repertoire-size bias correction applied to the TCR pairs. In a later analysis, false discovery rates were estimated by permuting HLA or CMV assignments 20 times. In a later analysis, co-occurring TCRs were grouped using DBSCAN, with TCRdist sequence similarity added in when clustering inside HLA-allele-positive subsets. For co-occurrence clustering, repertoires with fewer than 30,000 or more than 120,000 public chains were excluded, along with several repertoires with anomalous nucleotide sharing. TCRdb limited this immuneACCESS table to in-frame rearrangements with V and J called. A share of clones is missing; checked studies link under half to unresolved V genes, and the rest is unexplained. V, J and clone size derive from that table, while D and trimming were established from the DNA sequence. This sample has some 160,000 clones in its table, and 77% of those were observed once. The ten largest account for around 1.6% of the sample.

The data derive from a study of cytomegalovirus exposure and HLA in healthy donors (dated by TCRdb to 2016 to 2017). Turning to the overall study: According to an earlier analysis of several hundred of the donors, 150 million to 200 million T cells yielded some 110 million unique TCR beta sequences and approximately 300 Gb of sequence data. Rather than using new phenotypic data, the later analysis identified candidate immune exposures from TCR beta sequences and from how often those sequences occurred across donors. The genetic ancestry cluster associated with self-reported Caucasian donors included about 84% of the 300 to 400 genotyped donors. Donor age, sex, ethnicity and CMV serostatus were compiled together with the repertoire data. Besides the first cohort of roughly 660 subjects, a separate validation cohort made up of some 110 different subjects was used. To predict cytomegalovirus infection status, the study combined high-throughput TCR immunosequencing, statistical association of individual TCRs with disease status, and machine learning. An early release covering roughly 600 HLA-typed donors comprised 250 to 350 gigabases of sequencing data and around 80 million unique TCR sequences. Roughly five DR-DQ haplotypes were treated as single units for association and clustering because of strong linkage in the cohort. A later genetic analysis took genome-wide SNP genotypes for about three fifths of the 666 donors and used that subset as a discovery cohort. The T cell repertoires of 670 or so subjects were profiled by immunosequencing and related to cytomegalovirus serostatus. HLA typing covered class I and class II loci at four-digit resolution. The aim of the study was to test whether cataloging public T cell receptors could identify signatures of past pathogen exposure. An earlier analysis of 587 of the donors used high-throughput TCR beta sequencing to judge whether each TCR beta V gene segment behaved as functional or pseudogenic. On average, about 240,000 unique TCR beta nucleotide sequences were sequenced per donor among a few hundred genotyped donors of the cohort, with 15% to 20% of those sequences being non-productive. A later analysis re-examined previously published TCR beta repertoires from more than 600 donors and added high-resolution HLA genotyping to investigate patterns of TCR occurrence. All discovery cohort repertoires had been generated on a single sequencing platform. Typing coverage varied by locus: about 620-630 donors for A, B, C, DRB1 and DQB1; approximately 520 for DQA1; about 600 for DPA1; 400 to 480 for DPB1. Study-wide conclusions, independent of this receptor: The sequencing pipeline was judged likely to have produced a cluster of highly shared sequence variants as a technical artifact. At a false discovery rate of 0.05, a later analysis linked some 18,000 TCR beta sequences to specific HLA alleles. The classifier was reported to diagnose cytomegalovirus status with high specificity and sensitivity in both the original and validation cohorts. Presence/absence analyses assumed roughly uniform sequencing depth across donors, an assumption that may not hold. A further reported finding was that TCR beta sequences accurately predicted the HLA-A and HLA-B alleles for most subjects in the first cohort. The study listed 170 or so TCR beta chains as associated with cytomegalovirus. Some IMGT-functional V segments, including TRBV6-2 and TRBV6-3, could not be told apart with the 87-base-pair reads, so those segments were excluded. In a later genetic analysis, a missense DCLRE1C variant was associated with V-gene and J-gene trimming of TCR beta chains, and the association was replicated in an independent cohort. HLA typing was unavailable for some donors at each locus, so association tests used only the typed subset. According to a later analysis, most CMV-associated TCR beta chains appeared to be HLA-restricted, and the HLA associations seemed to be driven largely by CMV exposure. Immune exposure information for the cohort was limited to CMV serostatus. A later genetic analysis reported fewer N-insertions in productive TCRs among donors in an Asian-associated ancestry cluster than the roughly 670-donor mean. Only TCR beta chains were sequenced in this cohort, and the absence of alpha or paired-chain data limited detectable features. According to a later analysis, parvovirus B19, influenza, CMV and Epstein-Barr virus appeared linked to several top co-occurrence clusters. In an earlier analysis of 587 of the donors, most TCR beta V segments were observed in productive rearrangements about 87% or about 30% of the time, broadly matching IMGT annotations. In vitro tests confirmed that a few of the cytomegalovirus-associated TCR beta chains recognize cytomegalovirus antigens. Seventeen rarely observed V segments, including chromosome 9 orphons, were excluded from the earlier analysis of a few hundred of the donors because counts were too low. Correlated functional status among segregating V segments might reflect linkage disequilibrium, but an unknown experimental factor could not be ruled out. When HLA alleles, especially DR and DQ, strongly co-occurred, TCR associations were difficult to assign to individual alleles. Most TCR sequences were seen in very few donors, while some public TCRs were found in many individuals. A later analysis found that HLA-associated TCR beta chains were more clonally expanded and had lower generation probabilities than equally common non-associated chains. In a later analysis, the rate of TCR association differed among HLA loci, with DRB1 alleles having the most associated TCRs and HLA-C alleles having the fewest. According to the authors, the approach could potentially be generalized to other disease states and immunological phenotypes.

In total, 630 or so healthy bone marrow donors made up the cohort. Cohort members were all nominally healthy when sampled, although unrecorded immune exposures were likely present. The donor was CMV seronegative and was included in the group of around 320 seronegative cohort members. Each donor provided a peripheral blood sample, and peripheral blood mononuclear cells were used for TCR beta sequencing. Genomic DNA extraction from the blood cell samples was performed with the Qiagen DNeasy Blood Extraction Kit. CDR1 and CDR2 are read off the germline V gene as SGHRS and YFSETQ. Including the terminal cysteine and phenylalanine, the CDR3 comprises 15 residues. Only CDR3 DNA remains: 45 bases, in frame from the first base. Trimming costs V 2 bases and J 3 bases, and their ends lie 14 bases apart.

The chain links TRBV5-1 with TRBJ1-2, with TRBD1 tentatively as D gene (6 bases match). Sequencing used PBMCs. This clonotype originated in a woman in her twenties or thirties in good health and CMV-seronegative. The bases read TGCGCCAGCAGCTTTCTTTCAGGGGTGGACTATGGCTACACCTTC. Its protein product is CASSFLSGVDYGYTF.